What follows are 19 T cell receptor beta chains derived from one specimen sequenced in a study of CD8+ T cells in alopecia areata. Treatment defined: oral pan-JAK inhibitor, 5-10 mg twice daily. RNA, once extracted, was reverse transcribed into cDNA for use as the sequencing template. Here immunoSEQ multiplex PCR was the method, and the copy in TCRdb shows in-frame clones only, minus some. The data contain roughly 100,000 clones, just over 85% of them singletons. The sample in question was CD8+ T cells sorted from blood, obtained between weeks 30 and 35, from a patient treated with tofacitinib. The receptors were gathered from a human donor with alopecia areata.

The genes are TRBV5-4 and TRBJ2-1; perhaps TRBD1 as D (6 bases). CDR1 is SGHNT and CDR2 is YYREEE in the germline V gene (reference sequence). The V gene lost 4 bases and the J gene lost 4 bases, with 9 bases spanning the gap. CDR3 length equals 13 residues. As DNA, the CDR3 is TGTGCCAGCAGCCTCGGACAGTACAATGAGCAGTTCTTC. It codes for CASSLGQYNEQFF.

The rearrangement links TRBV9 to TRBJ1-2; D not resolved. In germline, CDR1 is SGDLS, CDR2 YYNGEE. V was pared by 0 bases and J by 6 bases, with 15 bases between. There are 15 residues in the CDR3. CDR3 sequence: CASSVGGNLRDGYTF. CDR3 DNA: TGTGCCAGCAGCGTAGGCGGCAACCTGAGGGATGGCTACACCTTC.

The rearrangement links TRBV4-1 to TRBJ2-7; 10 bases match TRBD1. The CDR3 is 15 amino acids. Trimming at V came to 1 base and at J to 5 bases, leaving 5 bases not matched to a gene. Per germline, CDR1 MGHRA and CDR2 YSYEKL. The CDR3 spells CASSQGQGAGHEQYF. CDR3 coding DNA: TGCGCCAGCAGCCAAGGACAGGGGGCGGGCCACGAGCAGTACTTC.

In its sample, this clone was seen once. At one end, the junction sequence differs from germline, possibly due to a read error. This chain links TRBV18 with TRBJ1-5; D remains unclear. Germline CDR1 KGHSH, CDR2 LQKENI. The CDR3 is 16 residues long. The CDR3: CASSPRPTAEYQLQHF. The CDR3 DNA reads as TGTGCCAGCTCACCTAGACCCACGGCTGAATATCAGCTCCAGCATTTT.

CDR3 amino acids: CASSLSFGLAGAYEQYF. CDR3 bases: TGTGCCAGCAGTTTATCGTTCGGGCTAGCGGGGGCCTACGAGCAGTACTTC. The rearrangement uses TRBV27 and TRBJ2-7; 10 bases line up with TRBD2. Germline V gives CDR1 MNHEY, CDR2 SMNVEV (reference sequence). The CDR3 extends over 17 amino acids. V gave up 0 bases and J gave up 2 bases; unmatched junction bases: 7.

J is TRBJ2-1 and V is TRBV30, with 7 bases aligning to TRBD1. Trimming at V came to 1 base and at J to 6 bases, leaving 0 bases not matched to a gene. CDR3 size: 12 residues. Per the germline V gene, CDR1 is GTSNPN and CDR2 is SVGIG (reference sequence). CDR3 in DNA: TGTGCCTGGAGTGGACAGGGCAATGAGCAGTTCTTC. As protein: CAWSGQGNEQFF.

This chain connects TRBV7-6 to TRBJ1-5; no reliable D call. Germline CDR1 and CDR2: SGHVS and FNYEAQ. Trimming pared 5 bases from V and 3 bases from J, leaving 17 bases between. CDR3 size: 16 residues. The CDR3 DNA reads TGTGCCAGCAGCCAAACTTCCGATCAGGTCAATCAGCCCCAGCATTTT. Its protein is CASSQTSDQVNQPQHF.

The chain is built from TRBV19 and TRBJ1-4; the D is unclear. This CDR3 spans 14 amino acids. CDR1 LNHDA and CDR2 SQIVND come from the germline V gene (reference sequence). V lost 6 bases and J 0 bases, leaving 8 bases between the germline ends. CDR3 in amino acids: CASSKTTTNEKLFF. DNA of the CDR3: TGTGCCAGTAGCAAGACGACAACTAATGAAAAACTGTTTTTT.

The rearrangement uses TRBV7-9 and TRBJ1-2; TRBD1 aligns across 7 bases. Per the germline V gene, CDR1 is SEHNR and CDR2 is FQNEAQ (reference sequence). The CDR3 loop spans 14 amino acids. Trimming took 5 bases from V and 5 from J; bases not matched to a gene: 8. The CDR3: CASSLDSTGYGYTF. CDR3 bases: TGTGCCAGCAGCCTAGACTCGACAGGGTATGGCTACACCTTC.

The chain employs TRBV29-1 and TRBJ2-1; TRBD1 might be the D (6 bases). In germline, CDR1 is SQVTM, CDR2 ANQGSEA. The CDR3 runs to 12 residues. V was clipped by 8 bases and J by 7 bases, with 15 bases between them. In nucleotides, the CDR3 is TGCAGCCTCAGGGCAGGGGCGAATGAGCAGTTCTTC. Protein product: CSLRAGANEQFF.

This clone was counted once. This chain joins TRBV6-5 and TRBJ2-1, with 13 positions matching TRBD2. Germline V gives CDR1 MNHEY, CDR2 SVGAGI. This CDR3 region has 16 residues. The V gene end was trimmed by 2 bases and the J gene end by 8 bases; junction bases not matched to a gene: 6. CDR3 bases: TGTGCCAGCAGTTACAGCACTAGCGGGAGGGCCGATGAGCAGTTCTTC. Translation gives CASSYSTSGRADEQFF.

The chain employs TRBV7-2 and TRBJ1-3; D gene uncertain. Trimming stripped 6 bases from V and 0 bases from J, with 18 bases between. CDR1 and CDR2 (germline): SGHTA, FQGNSA. The CDR3 length is 17 residues. CDR3 protein: CASSFSRTVYSGNTIYF. The CDR3, as DNA: TGTGCCAGCAGTTTCTCTAGGACGGTTTACTCTGGAAACACCATATATTTT.

This chain uses TRBV5-6 with TRBJ2-1, with 10 bases that match TRBD2. The CDR3 has 14 amino acids. V lost 1 base and J lost 10; bases outside the gene matches: 5. Germline V CDR1 and CDR2: SGHDT, YYEEEE. The CDR3 is CASSLRSGGDEQFF. DNA for the CDR3: TGTGCCAGCAGCTTGAGGAGCGGGGGGGACGAGCAGTTCTTC.

In its sample, this clone was seen once. The chain recombines TRBV15 with TRBJ2-1; perhaps TRBD2 as D (6 bases). V dropped 0 bases and J dropped 8 bases, with 11 bases sitting between them. CDR3 size: 14 residues. In germline, CDR1 is LNHNV, CDR2 YYDKDF (reference sequence). DNA for the CDR3: TGTGCCACCAGCAGAGATCTGAGCGGGCATGAGCAGTTCTTC. Translated, it gives CATSRDLSGHEQFF.

The rearrangement uses TRBV7-2 and TRBJ2-3; 8 positions match TRBD2. V lost 0 bases, J lost 1 base, and 15 bases stayed unmatched. The CDR3 runs to 20 residues. Per germline, CDR1 SGHTA and CDR2 FQGNSA. CDR3: CASSLASQAGVVLGTDTQYF. As DNA, the CDR3 is TGTGCCAGCAGCTTAGCCTCTCAAGCGGGAGTTGTCTTAGGCACAGATACGCAGTATTTT. Full variable domain (missing parts from reference TRBV7-2 and TRBJ2-3): GAGVSQSPSNKVTEKGKDVELRCDPISGHTALYWYRQSLGQGLEFLIYFQGNSAPDKSGLPSDRFSAERTGGSVSTLTIQRTQQEDSAVYLCASSLASQAGVVLGTDTQYFGPGTRLTVL.

The chain joins TRBV7-8 to TRBJ2-3, with no clear D. Germline assignment: CDR1 SGHVS and CDR2 FQNEAQ. V lost 4 bases and J 1 base, leaving 9 bases between the germline ends. This CDR3 region has 14 residues. CDR3 amino acids: CASSSYEGTDTQYF. CDR3 in DNA: TGTGCCAGCAGCTCCTACGAAGGCACAGATACGCAGTATTTT.

The chain joins TRBV2 to TRBJ1-2; 12 bases line up with TRBD1. CDR1 and CDR2 from the germline V gene are SNHLY and FYNNEI. This CDR3 is 19 amino acids long. J lost 2 bases, V lost 0 bases, and 10 bases had no gene match. DNA for the CDR3: TGTGCCAGCAGTGAAGCAAACAGGGGGACAGGGGGCGGCAACTATGGCTACACCTTC. Residues: CASSEANRGTGGGNYGYTF.

Comments on this clone: At one of its ends the junction is not consistent with the germline gene, which may arise from a read error. The chain uses TRBV7-2 and TRBJ2-7; 9 bases align to TRBD1. The CDR3 covers 16 residues. From germline, CDR1 is SGHTA and CDR2 FQGNSA. The CDR3 spells CASSLVWGTGPARGWF. The CDR3 DNA sequence: TGTGCCAGCAGCTTAGTATGGGGGACAGGGCCCGCTCGCGGGTGGTTC.

The rearrangement links TRBV7-2 to TRBJ2-2; possible D gene TRBD2, 6 bases. V dropped 3 bases and J dropped 4 bases, with 6 bases sitting between them. In germline, CDR1 is SGHTA, CDR2 FQGNSA. The CDR3 is 13 residues long. The CDR3 DNA follows: TGTGCCAGCAGCTTTAGCGGCACCGGGGAGCTGTTTTTT. This gives the protein CASSFSGTGELFF.